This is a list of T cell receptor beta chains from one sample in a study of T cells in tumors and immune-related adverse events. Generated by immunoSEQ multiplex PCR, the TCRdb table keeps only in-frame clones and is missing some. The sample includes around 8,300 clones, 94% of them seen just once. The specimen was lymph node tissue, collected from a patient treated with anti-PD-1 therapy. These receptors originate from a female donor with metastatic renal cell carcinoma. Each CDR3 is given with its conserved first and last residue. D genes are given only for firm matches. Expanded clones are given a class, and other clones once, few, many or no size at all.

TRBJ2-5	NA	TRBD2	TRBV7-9	TGTGCCAGCAGCCCCGGAGTAGCGGGGTACCAAGAGACCCAGTACTTC	CASSPGVAGYQETQYF
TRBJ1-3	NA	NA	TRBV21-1	TGTGCCAGCAGCAAAGGGGGTCCGTCGGGGATAGGACTTGGAAACACCATATATTTT	CASSKGGPSGIGLGNTIYF
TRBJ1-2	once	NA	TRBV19	TGTGCCAGTAGTAGTATACAGGGAGACTATGGCTACACCTTC	CASSSIQGDYGYTF
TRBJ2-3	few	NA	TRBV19	TGTGCCAGTAGTTTTTGGTTGGGGGCAGATACGCAGTATTTT	CASSFWLGADTQYF
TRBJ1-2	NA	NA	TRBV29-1	TGCAGCGTTGATAGGCAGGGTCGGGGCTACACCTTC	CSVDRQGRGYTF
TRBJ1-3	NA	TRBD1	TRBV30	TGTGCCTGGAGGGGACAGGGGAGAAACACCATATATTTT	CAWRGQGRNTIYF
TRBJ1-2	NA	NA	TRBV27	TGTGCCAGCAGCCAGGGGTGGGGGTATGGCTACACCTTC	CASSQGWGYGYTF
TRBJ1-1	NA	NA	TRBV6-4	TGTGCCAGCAGTGAATTCCTTGTATTACGTACTGAAGCTTTCTTT	CASSEFLVLRTEAFF
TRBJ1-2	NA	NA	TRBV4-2	TGTGCCAGCAGCCAAGACCCAAATACTAACTATGGCTACACCTTC	CASSQDPNTNYGYTF
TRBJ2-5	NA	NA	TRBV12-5	TGTGCTAGTGGTTTATTGGAGACCCAGTACTTC	CASGLLETQYF
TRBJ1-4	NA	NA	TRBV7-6	TGTGCCAGCAGCTTAGGCCGGACTCGGGGGGGCCTTGCTAATGAAAAACTGTTTTTT	CASSLGRTRGGLANEKLFF
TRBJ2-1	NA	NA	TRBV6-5	TGTGCCAGCAGTGCGAATGGGAGTAAGCAGTTCTTC	CASSANGSKQFF
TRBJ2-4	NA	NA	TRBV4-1	TGCGCCAGCAGCCGACTTCAGGGGTCCAAAAACATTCAGTACTTC	CASSRLQGSKNIQYF
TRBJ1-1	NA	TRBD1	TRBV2	TGTGCCAGCAGCCGGGACAGGGGAACGATTCACACTGAAGCTTTCTTT	CASSRDRGTIHTEAFF
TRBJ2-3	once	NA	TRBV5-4	TGTGCCAGCAGCCAACCTAGCGTAACAGCCACAGATACGCAGTATTTT	CASSQPSVTATDTQYF
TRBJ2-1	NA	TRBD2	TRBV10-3	TGTGCCGCTCACGCCGGTTCCGGGACTAGCGGTTACAATGAGCAGTTCTTC	CAAHAGSGTSGYNEQFF
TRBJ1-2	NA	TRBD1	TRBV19	TGTGCCAGTAGTACGACAGGGGTGAACTATGGCTACACCTTC	CASSTTGVNYGYTF
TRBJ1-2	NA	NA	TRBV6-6	TGTGCCAGCAGTTACGCGGGCGCGGACGACGACTATGGCTACACCTTC	CASSYAGADDDYGYTF
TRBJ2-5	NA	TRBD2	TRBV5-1	TGCGCCAGCAGCTTGCAGGGACTAGCGGGAGCTCTCCAAGAGACCCAGTACTTC	CASSLQGLAGALQETQYF
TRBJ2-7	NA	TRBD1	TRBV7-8	TGTGCCAGCAGCTTAGAGGGGGGACAGGGGGCCTACGAGCAGTACTTC	CASSLEGGQGAYEQYF
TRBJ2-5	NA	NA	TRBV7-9	TGTGCCAGCAGCTCCGAGGAGGACTCTCACGCGGAGACCCAGTACTTC	CASSSEEDSHAETQYF
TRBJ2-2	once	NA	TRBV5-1	TGCGCCAGCAAAAAGGGGGAGGACACCGGGGAGCTGTTTTTT	CASKKGEDTGELFF
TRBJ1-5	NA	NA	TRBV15	TGTGCCACCAGCACCTCCCCGACGGGAAATCAGCCCCAGCATTTT	CATSTSPTGNQPQHF
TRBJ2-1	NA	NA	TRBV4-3	TGCGCCAGCAGCCTAAGCTGGGGTCGATTCTACAATGAGCAGTTCTTC	CASSLSWGRFYNEQFF
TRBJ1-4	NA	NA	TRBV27	TGTGCCAGCAGTTCAACTCAACTGTTATTTAATGAAAAACTGTTTTTT	CASSSTQLLFNEKLFF
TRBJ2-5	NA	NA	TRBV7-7	TGTGCCAGCAGCCAGCCCGGTCGGGAGCAGTACTTC	CASSQPGREQYF
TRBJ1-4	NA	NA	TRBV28	TGTGCCAGTACCCACGGGACGCTTAATGAAAAACTGTTTTTT	CASTHGTLNEKLFF
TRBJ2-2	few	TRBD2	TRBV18	TGTGCCAGCTCACCACGCGGGAGTGGAACCGGGGAGCTGTTTTTT	CASSPRGSGTGELFF
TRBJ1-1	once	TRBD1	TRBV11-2	TGTGCCAGCAGCACGGGACAGACAAACACTGAAGCTTTCTTT	CASSTGQTNTEAFF
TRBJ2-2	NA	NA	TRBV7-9	TGTGCCAGCAGCTTAGCGGAGGCCACCGGGGAGCTGTTTTTT	CASSLAEATGELFF
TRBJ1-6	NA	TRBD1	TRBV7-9	TGTGCCAGCAGCCGACAGGGGGACTTTAATTCACCCCTCCACTTT	CASSRQGDFNSPLHF
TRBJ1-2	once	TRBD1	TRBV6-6	TGTGCCAGCAGTTCTGAGGGACAGAGATATGGCTATACCTTC	CASSSEGQRYGYTF
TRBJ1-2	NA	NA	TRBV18	TGTGCCAGCTCACCGAACACAGGGCTCAACTATGGCTACACCTTC	CASSPNTGLNYGYTF
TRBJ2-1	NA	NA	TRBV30	TGTGCCTGGAGGGGAACGAGCTCCTACAATGAGCAGTTCTTC	CAWRGTSSYNEQFF
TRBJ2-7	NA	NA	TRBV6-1	TGTGCCAGCAGTGTCGCATCTCCGGGGCAGTACTTC	CASSVASPGQYF
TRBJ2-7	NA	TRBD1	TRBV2	TGTGCCAGCAGTGAAATCCGGGACAGGCCCCCCGAGCAGTACTTC	CASSEIRDRPPEQYF
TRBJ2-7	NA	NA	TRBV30	TGTGCCTGGACTTTGGGGGACTTTTCCTACGAGCAGTACTTC	CAWTLGDFSYEQYF
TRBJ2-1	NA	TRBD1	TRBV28	TGTGCCAGCAGTTCAGACCAGGGGGTAGCGATGTACAATGAGCAGTTCTTC	CASSSDQGVAMYNEQFF
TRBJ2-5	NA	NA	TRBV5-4	TGTGCCAGCAGCCTCTACAAGGACGGTTATCAAGAGACCCAGTACTTC	CASSLYKDGYQETQYF
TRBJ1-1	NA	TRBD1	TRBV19	TGTGCCAGTAGTATAGGACAGGGAGGGAGAGCTTTCTTT	CASSIGQGGRAFF
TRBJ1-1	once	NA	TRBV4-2	TGTGCCAGCAGCCAAGAAGTGGGGCGGGACACTGAAGCTTTCTTT	CASSQEVGRDTEAFF
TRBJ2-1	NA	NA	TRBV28	TGTGCCAGCAGTCCGCGGTGGGGGTCAGCCTACAATGAGCAGTTCTTC	CASSPRWGSAYNEQFF
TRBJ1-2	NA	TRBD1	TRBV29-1	TGCAGCGTTGAAGACAGGGGGCGGGGTGGCTACACCTTC	CSVEDRGRGGYTF
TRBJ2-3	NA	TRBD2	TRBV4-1	TGCGCCAGCAGCCAAGGCGGGACTAGCGGGAGTACAGATACGCAGTATTTT	CASSQGGTSGSTDTQYF
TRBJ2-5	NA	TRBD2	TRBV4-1	TGCGCCAGCAGCTTGACTAGCGGGATGGAGACCCAGTACTTC	CASSLTSGMETQYF
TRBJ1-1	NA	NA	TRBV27	TGTGCCAGCAGTAAGATCGACAGGACTACTGAAGCTTTCTTT	CASSKIDRTTEAFF
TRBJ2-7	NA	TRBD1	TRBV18	TGTGCCAGCTCACCACGGGACAGGGGAGCCTCCGAGCAGTACTTC	CASSPRDRGASEQYF
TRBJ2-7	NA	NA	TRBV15	TGTGCCACCAGCAGAGATCTTAACCGACCCGGTCGGTACGAGCAGTACTTC	CATSRDLNRPGRYEQYF
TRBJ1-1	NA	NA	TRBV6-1	TGTGCCAGCAGTCCTCCCAGGTCCACTGAAGCTTTCTTT	CASSPPRSTEAFF
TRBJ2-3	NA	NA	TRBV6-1	TGTGCCAGCAGTGATTCGCTAGCACTGGATACGCAGTATTTT	CASSDSLALDTQYF
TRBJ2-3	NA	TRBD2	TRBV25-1	TGTGCCAGCAGTGATTTTAGCGGGGGGGCCATTGATACGCAGTATTTT	CASSDFSGGAIDTQYF
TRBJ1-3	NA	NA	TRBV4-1	TGCGCCAGCAGCCAAGATTTAAACCTTCTTGCGAGAAACACCATATATTTT	CASSQDLNLLARNTIYF
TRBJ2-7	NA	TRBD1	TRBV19	TGTGCCAGTAGTCTCCGGGACAGTGCATGGTACGAGCAGTACTTC	CASSLRDSAWYEQYF
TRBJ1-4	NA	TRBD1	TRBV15	TGTGCCACCAGCGCCTTCCGGGACAGGCTTAATGAAAAACTGTTTTTT	CATSAFRDRLNEKLFF